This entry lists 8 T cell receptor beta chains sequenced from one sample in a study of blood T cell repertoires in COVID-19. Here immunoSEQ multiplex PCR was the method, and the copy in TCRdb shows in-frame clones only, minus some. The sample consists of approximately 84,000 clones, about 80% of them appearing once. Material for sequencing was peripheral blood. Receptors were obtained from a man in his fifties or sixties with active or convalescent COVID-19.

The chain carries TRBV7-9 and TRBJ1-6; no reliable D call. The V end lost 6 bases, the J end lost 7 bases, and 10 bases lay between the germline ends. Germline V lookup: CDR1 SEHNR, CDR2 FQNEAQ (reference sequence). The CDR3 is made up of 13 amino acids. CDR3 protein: CASRGEENSPLHF. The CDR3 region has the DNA TGTGCCAGCAGGGGAGAGGAGAATTCACCCCTCCACTTT.

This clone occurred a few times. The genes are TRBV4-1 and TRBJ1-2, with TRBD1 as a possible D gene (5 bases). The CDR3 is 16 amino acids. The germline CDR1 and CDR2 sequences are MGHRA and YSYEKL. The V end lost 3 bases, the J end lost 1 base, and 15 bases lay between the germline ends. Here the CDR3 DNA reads TGCGCCAGCAGCCACCCTGGGGGGAAAGGTAACTATGGCTACACCTTC. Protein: CASSHPGGKGNYGYTF.

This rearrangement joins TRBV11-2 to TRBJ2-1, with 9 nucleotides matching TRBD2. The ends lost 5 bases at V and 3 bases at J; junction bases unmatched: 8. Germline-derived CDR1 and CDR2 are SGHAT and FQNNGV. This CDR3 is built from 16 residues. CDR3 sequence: CASSPGTSPFYNEQFF. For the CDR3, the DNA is TGTGCCAGCAGCCCCGGGACTAGCCCTTTCTACAATGAGCAGTTCTTC. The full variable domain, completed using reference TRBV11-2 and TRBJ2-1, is EAGVAQSPRYKIIEKRQSVAFWCNPISGHATLYWYQQILGQGPKLLIQFQNNGVVDDSQLPKDRFSAERLKGVDSTLKIQPAKLEDSAVYLCASSPGTSPFYNEQFFGPGTRLTVL.

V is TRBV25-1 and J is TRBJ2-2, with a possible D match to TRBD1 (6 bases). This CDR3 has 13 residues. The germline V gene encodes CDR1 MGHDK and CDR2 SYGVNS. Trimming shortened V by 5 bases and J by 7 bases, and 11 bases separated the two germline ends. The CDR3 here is CASSSGTSGELFF. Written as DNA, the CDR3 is TGTGCCAGCAGTTCGGGGACAAGCGGGGAGCTGTTTTTT.

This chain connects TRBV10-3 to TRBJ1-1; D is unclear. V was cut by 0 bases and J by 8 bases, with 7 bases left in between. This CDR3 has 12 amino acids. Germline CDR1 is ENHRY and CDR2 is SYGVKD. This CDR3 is CAISESSQEAFF. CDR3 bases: TGTGCCATCAGTGAGTCTTCCCAGGAAGCTTTCTTT.

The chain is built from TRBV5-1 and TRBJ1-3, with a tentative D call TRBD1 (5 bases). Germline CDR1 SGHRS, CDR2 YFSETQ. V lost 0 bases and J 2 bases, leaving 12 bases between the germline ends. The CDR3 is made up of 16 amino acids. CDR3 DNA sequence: TGCGCCAGCAGCTTGGATCCGGACAACACTGGAAACACCATATATTTT. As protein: CASSLDPDNTGNTIYF.

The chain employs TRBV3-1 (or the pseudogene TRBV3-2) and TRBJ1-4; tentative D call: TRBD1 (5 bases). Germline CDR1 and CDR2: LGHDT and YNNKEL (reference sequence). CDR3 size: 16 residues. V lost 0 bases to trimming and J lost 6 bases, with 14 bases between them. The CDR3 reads CASSQDDGGSDEKLFF. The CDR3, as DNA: TGTGCCAGCAGCCAAGATGATGGGGGGTCTGATGAAAAACTGTTTTTT.

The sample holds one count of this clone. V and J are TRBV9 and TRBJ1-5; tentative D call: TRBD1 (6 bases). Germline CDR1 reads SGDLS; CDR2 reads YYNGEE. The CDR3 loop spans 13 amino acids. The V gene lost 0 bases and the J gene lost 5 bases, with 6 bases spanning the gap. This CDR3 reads CASSVGTDQPQHF. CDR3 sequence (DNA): TGTGCCAGCAGCGTAGGGACAGATCAGCCCCAGCATTTT.